One and the same sample provided the 15 T cell receptor beta chains below, sequenced in a study of blood T cell repertoires in COVID-19. Method: immunoSEQ multiplex PCR; TCRdb's copy keeps in-frame clones and lacks some. The sample contains over 120,000 clones, about 89% of which appear only once. Sample: peripheral blood. The receptors here all came from a man in his 60s with active or convalescent COVID-19.

In this sample, this clone turned up once. The chain employs TRBV11-2 and TRBJ2-2, with TRBD1 matching over 10 bases. Unmatched junction bases numbered 2, after V lost 4 bases and J lost 6 bases. Germline CDR1 SGHAT, CDR2 FQNNGV. The CDR3 is made up of 14 amino acids. This CDR3 is CASSSGTGAGELFF. Written as DNA, the CDR3 is TGTGCCAGCAGCTCCGGGACAGGGGCCGGGGAGCTGTTTTTT.

This clone occurred a few times. The rearrangement uses TRBV10-3 and TRBJ2-5, with D perhaps matching TRBD1 (6 bases). V was clipped by 4 bases and J by 4 bases, with 7 bases between them. Germline assignment: CDR1 ENHRY and CDR2 SYGVKD. CDR3 length equals 12 residues. As DNA, the CDR3 is TGTGCCATCAGTGGCAGGGGAGAGACCCAGTACTTC. It encodes CAISGRGETQYF.

The chain carries TRBV9 and TRBJ1-5; 7 bases map to TRBD1. CDR1 SGDLS and CDR2 YYNGEE come from the germline V gene. Germline trimming cut 0 bases from V and 3 bases from J; bases unmatched to any gene: 3. The CDR3 covers 15 residues. The CDR3 DNA is TGTGCCAGCAGCGTAGGTCAGGGGGTCAATCAGCCCCAGCATTTT. As protein: CASSVGQGVNQPQHF.

The chain recombines TRBV7-3 with TRBJ1-6, with D tentatively TRBD1 (6 bases). CDR1 and CDR2 from the germline V gene are SGHTA and FQGTGA. Trimming left V 2 bases short and J 7 bases short, with 12 bases between. CDR3 length: 15 amino acids. CDR3 residues: CASSLVGARNSPLHF. DNA of the CDR3: TGTGCCAGCAGCTTAGTGGGGGCTCGGAATTCACCCCTCCACTTT.

This clone was seen only a few times. The chain recombines TRBV4-1 with TRBJ2-2; 10 bases are a match to TRBD1. CDR1 MGHRA and CDR2 YSYEKL come from the germline V gene. V gave up 4 bases and J gave up 3 bases; unmatched junction bases: 5. This CDR3 contains 16 residues. CDR3: CASSPTGGADTGELFF. CDR3 nucleotide sequence: TGCGCCAGCAGCCCGACAGGGGGCGCGGACACCGGGGAGCTGTTTTTT.

This clone was seen only a few times. The rearrangement joins TRBV3-1 (or the pseudogene TRBV3-2) to TRBJ2-4, with 11 bases that match TRBD2. The ends lost 0 bases at V and 6 bases at J; junction bases unmatched: 7. The length of the CDR3 is 17 residues. The germline CDR1 and CDR2 sequences are LGHDT and YNNKEL (reference sequence). CDR3 protein: CASSQDGGSGGVNIQYF. The CDR3 nucleotides read TGTGCCAGCAGCCAAGATGGCGGTAGCGGGGGGGTAAACATTCAGTACTTC.

This clone was seen only once. The chain is built from TRBV11-2 and TRBJ2-3; TRBD2 matches at 7 bases. The CDR3 loop spans 16 amino acids. Trimming removed 0 bases from V and 3 bases from J; junction bases left unmatched: 6. Germline lookup yields CDR1 SGHAT and CDR2 FQNNGV. CDR3 sequence reads: CASSLDGVAGTDTQYF. In DNA, the CDR3 is TGTGCCAGCAGCTTAGATGGGGTAGCGGGTACAGATACGCAGTATTTT. Based on the CDR3 plus reference TRBV11-2 and TRBJ2-3, the full variable domain is EAGVAQSPRYKIIEKRQSVAFWCNPISGHATLYWYQQILGQGPKLLIQFQNNGVVDDSQLPKDRFSAERLKGVDSTLKIQPAKLEDSAVYLCASSLDGVAGTDTQYFGPGTRLTVL.

The chain links TRBV28 to TRBJ2-7; possible D gene TRBD2, 6 bases. The CDR3 loop spans 14 amino acids. Looked up from germline, CDR1 is MDHEN and CDR2 is SYDVKM. V was shortened by 5 bases and J by 6 bases, with 17 bases between the two germline ends. Written as DNA, the CDR3 is TGTGCCAGCAGTAATCTAGCGACCAAGTCCGAGCAGTACTTC. Amino acids: CASSNLATKSEQYF.

This rearrangement joins TRBV27 to TRBJ1-4; TRBD1 is a possible D gene (5 bases). Trimming removed 5 bases from V and 4 bases from J, with 11 bases in between. The CDR3 loop spans 14 amino acids. The germline V gene has CDR1 MNHEY and CDR2 SMNVEV (reference sequence). CDR3 amino acids: CASSPGHRNEKLFF. The CDR3 DNA sequence: TGTGCCAGCAGTCCCGGACACCGTAATGAAAAACTGTTTTTT. The full variable domain, completed using reference TRBV27 and TRBJ1-4, is EAQVTQNPRYLITVTGKKLTVTCSQNMNHEYMSWYRQDPGLGLRQIYYSMNVEVTDKGDVPEGYKVSRKEKRNFPLILESPSPNQTSLYFCASSPGHRNEKLFFGSGTQLSVL.

The chain combines TRBV6-2 or TRBV6-3 with TRBJ2-2, with 9 bases that match TRBD2. Germline V gene lookup returns CDR1 MNHEY and CDR2 SVGEGT. CDR3 size: 16 residues. J gave up 7 bases and V 4 bases, and 10 bases lay outside the gene matches. CDR3 bases: TGTGCCAGCAGTTCGCACCAGCGGGGGGCCCTCGGGGAGCTGTTTTTT. This sequence encodes CASSSHQRGALGELFF.

The chain has TRBV5-1 and TRBJ2-1, with 10 nucleotides matching TRBD2. Trimming at V came to 4 bases and at J to 4 bases, leaving 8 bases not matched to a gene. The germline V gene encodes CDR1 SGHRS and CDR2 YFSETQ. The CDR3 extends over 16 amino acids. The DNA for the CDR3 is TGCGCCAGCAGCCCCCAAGCGGGGGGGCCGTACAATGAGCAGTTCTTC. This codes for CASSPQAGGPYNEQFF.

This chain uses TRBV4-1 with TRBJ2-3, with 7 positions matching TRBD2. The V segment lost 0 bases and the J segment 4 bases; nucleotides outside the gene matches: 7. CDR1 is MGHRA and CDR2 is YSYEKL in the germline V gene. There are 16 residues in the CDR3. The CDR3 sequence: CASSQDSRGRADTQYF. CDR3 nucleotide sequence: TGCGCCAGCAGCCAAGATTCGCGGGGGAGGGCAGATACGCAGTATTTT.

This chain joins TRBV2 and TRBJ1-1; no definite D call. Trimming took 8 bases from V and 10 from J, leaving 17 bases between them. CDR1 and CDR2 from the germline V gene are SNHLY and FYNNEI. The CDR3 spans 12 residues. The CDR3 protein is CASLIDTPPAFF. As DNA, the CDR3 is TGTGCCAGCCTGATAGACACACCCCCAGCTTTCTTT.

The chain has TRBV9 and TRBJ1-6, with D tentatively TRBD1 (6 bases). V was trimmed by 0 bases and J by 8 bases, leaving 9 bases between them. CDR3 length: 14 residues. CDR1 and CDR2 from the germline V gene are SGDLS and YYNGEE. CDR3 DNA sequence: TGTGCCAGCAGCGTAGGGCAGGGGTATTCACCCCTCCACTTT. Translating it yields CASSVGQGYSPLHF.

This sequence joins TRBV11-1 and TRBJ2-2; the D is unclear. From germline, CDR1 is SGHAT and CDR2 FQDESV (reference sequence). Trimming removed 7 bases from V and 7 bases from J, with 19 bases in between. The CDR3 covers 15 residues. The CDR3 DNA reads TGTGCCAGCACAAACCCACGACGTCCTAGCGGGGAGCTGTTTTTT. Translated, it gives CASTNPRRPSGELFF. Combining the CDR3 with reference TRBV11-1 and TRBJ2-2 gives the whole variable domain EAEVAQSPRYKITEKSQAVAFWCDPISGHATLYWYRQILGQGPELLVQFQDESVVDDSQLPKDRFSAERLKGVDSTLKIQPAELGDSAMYLCASTNPRRPSGELFFGEGSRLTVL.